A selection of T cell receptor beta chains follows, all from one sample in a study of beta chain features in type 1 diabetes. Sequenced by immunoSEQ multiplex PCR; TCRdb stores in-frame clones only, minus some. The data show around 26,000 clones, approximately 70% seen once. The sequenced sample was stem cell memory CD4+ T cells from blood. The receptors were sampled from a woman between 40 and 55 years old with type 1 diabetes. CDR3s leave out the opening cysteine and the closing phenylalanine or tryptophan. A D gene is named only where the DNA matches it firmly.

TRBD2,TRBV7-2,ASSLGSGIGGEQF
.,TRBV4-3,ASSQDTGRNYGYT
.,TRBV7-9,ASSLVGPNGYT
.,TRBV7-2,ASSLEGGVNTDTQY
TRBD2,TRBV19,ASSTSGTYEQY
TRBD1,TRBV5-1,ASSPDRGDYGYT
.,TRBV5-4,ASSQETNRQDTQY
.,TRBV13,ASSFRGGNEKLF
.,TRBV4-1,ASSQGQGYGYT
TRBD1,TRBV28,ASSPSGTAEHEQF
.,TRBV6-6,ASSGQMNTEAF
.,TRBV5-1,ASSLDRTQY
.,TRBV7-9,ASSFAVNTEAF
TRBD1,TRBV19,ASSLWTGAETEAF
.,TRBV12-5,ASGLVTGGELF
TRBD1,TRBV2,ASRGTGDRTTGELF
.,TRBV30,AWSNSANEQF
TRBD2,TRBV28,ASTSGTSGLGDEQF
.,TRBV4-1,ASSQGAGQSYEQY
.,TRBV4-2,ASSSDRGAYNSPLH
.,TRBV7-9,ASNFGEVDEKLF
TRBD1,TRBV7-2,ASSLGQGAPDTQY
TRBD1,TRBV7-2,ASSTQGGAGTEAF
.,TRBV7-9,ASSFSQGWAEAF
.,TRBV9,ASSPTGNTEAF
.,TRBV6-8,ASGTNTEAF
TRBD2,TRBV6-1,ASGSGGFLYNEQF
.,TRBV30,AWSGEDSTDTQY
.,TRBV5-5,ASSLSSGSYNEQF
.,TRBV10-3,AISEPPYRQDEQY
.,TRBV7-9,ASSLGQNTEAF
TRBD1,TRBV28,ASAYRGYYEQY
.,TRBV7-2,ASSFLTRRETQY
.,TRBV5-1,ASSMGDTGNTGELF
.,TRBV9,ASSDRGSLAEQF
TRBD2,TRBV28,ASSSPGGPYNEQF
.,TRBV4-1,ASSPLSAGDTQY
TRBD1,TRBV11-2,ASSLTGGRGELF
.,TRBV6-1,ASSAQSYEQY
.,TRBV18,ASSTQTVLNFYEQY
TRBD1,TRBV11-2,ASSDRANTGELF
.,TRBV7-3,ASSPPGVPGELF
TRBD1,TRBV27,ASRNGQGAFAEAF
TRBD2,TRBV7-2,ASSYLSGGSYNEQF
.,TRBV7-2,ASSSSRDSNEQF
.,TRBV19,ASSPATNEKLF
TRBD2,TRBV7-9,ASRPGTGGEQY
.,TRBV7-8,ASSSRGSSYNEQF
TRBD1,TRBV7-9,ASSPDRGSDTQY
.,TRBV7-9,ASQEVANTEAF
TRBD1,TRBV6-5,ASRDRTGSGELF
TRBD1,TRBV19,ASSPWTGVSGANVLT
TRBD1,TRBV27,ASSPGTGLSRELF
TRBD1,TRBV6-5,ASSWGTGHLLTEAF
.,TRBV19,ASTRDTRYTEAF